The sequence of this T cell receptor (beta chain) was determined in a study of blood T cell repertoires in COVID-19. Study-wide background: Material from acute and convalescent COVID-19 was sourced from the United States, Italy and Spain. PBMCs, B-cell-depleted T cells, or T cells provided the cDNA or gDNA that made up the material.

This clone turned up a few times. Original handling: Reference gene primer amplification gave estimated nucleated cell counts. Produced via immunoSEQ multiplex PCR; TCRdb's table is partial and in-frame only. The V and J calls and clone size are taken from that table; D and trimming were inferred from the DNA. The sample shows about 340,000 clones, 80% to 90% of them seen only once. The TCR comes from a man aged 25-40 years with active or convalescent COVID-19. The sequenced sample was peripheral blood.

The CDR3 sequence: CASSETGFEAFF. The DNA for the CDR3 is TGTGCCAGCAGTGAAACGGGGTTTGAAGCTTTCTTT. The V call is TRBV2, the J call TRBJ1-1; no firm D call. Trimming cost V 2 bases and J 7 bases, with 8 bases left between them. This CDR3 has 12 amino acids. CDR1 is SNHLY, CDR2 FYNNEI, per germline.